Listed here are 28 T cell receptor beta chains from one sample, sequenced in a study of T cells in Graves' hyperthyroidism and ophthalmopathy. Amplified regions were TCR beta CDR3 sequences from RNA transcripts. A first-round RT-PCR of the TCR CDR3 used the HTBI primer set. MiXCR, applied by TCRdb to the multiplex PCR reads, yields one record per CDR3 protein. The table has approximately 610,000 distinct CDR3 sequences, approximately 15% seen once. Material for sequencing was blood. The receptors were sampled from a woman aged 40 to 50 with Graves' ophthalmopathy.

This clonotype was seen at least ten times. This sequence may be a read error, since a much larger clone differs from it by one base. The rearrangement joins TRBV28 to TRBJ1-1; D unresolved. Looked up from germline, CDR1 is MDHEN and CDR2 is SYDVKM. The CDR3 spans 14 residues. As DNA, the CDR3 is TGTGCCAGCAGTTTTAGTCCAGCACTCACTGAAGCTTCCTTT. Protein sequence: CASSFSPALTEASF.

This clonotype was detected ten times or more. CDR3 sequence (DNA): TGTGCCAGCAGTTTAAGCGCGGGACAGGCCTACGAGCAGTACTTC. This translates into CASSLSAGQAYEQYF. The gene calls are TRBV28 and TRBJ2-7, with 8 bases identical to TRBD1. V trimming: 2 bases; J trimming: 2 bases; junction bases outside the gene matches: 5. CDR1 is MDHEN and CDR2 is SYDVKM in the germline V gene. The CDR3 contains 15 residues. Using reference TRBV28 and TRBJ2-7 for the parts outside the CDR3, the full variable domain is DVKVTQSSRYLVKRTGEKVFLECVQDMDHENMFWYRQDPGLGLRLIYFSYDVKMKEKGDIPEGYSVSREKKERFSLILESASTNQTSMYLCASSLSAGQAYEQYFGPGTRLTVT.

This clonotype was picked up a small number of times. The chain links TRBV27 to TRBJ1-1; a possible D gene is TRBD1 (6 bases). The CDR3 totals 15 residues. Germline V gene data show CDR1 as MNHEY and CDR2 as SMNVEV (reference sequence). Trimming stripped 8 bases from V and 1 base from J, with 17 bases between. CDR3 region: CASQSIGQPNTEAFF. The CDR3 nucleotides read TGTGCCAGCCAGTCGATAGGACAGCCGAACACTGAAGCTTTCTTT.

This clonotype occurred many times. The rearrangement joins TRBV27 to TRBJ2-3, with a tentative D call TRBD1 (7 bases). V was cut by 2 bases and J by 3 bases, with 12 bases left in between. The CDR3 is 15 residues long. CDR1 is MNHEY and CDR2 is SMNVEV in the germline V gene (reference sequence). CDR3 nucleotide sequence: TGTGCCAGCAGTTTAAGGAGGGGGCGAACAGATACGCAGTATTTT. Translated: CASSLRRGRTDTQYF.

In regard to this clonotype: Germline is not matched at one junction end, which may reflect a read error. The chain carries TRBV5-1 and TRBJ1-5; D possibly corresponds to TRBD1 (5 bases). The CDR3 has 15 amino acids. The V gene's germline CDR1 is SGHRS and CDR2 YFSETQ. In DNA form, the CDR3 reads TGCGCCAGCAGCTTGGAGGGGATAGGCAATAAGCCCCAGCATTTT. Translated, it gives CASSLEGIGNKPQHF. The variable domain in full, completed from reference TRBV5-1 and TRBJ1-5, reads KAGVTQTPRYLIKTRGQQVTLSCSPISGHRSVSWYQQTPGQGLQFLFEYFSETQRNKGNFPGRFSGRQFSNSRSEMNVSTLELGDSALYLCASSLEGIGNKPQHFGDGTRLSIL.

The chain recombines TRBV6-1 with TRBJ1-1; 8 bases are a match to TRBD1. V was clipped by 11 bases and J by 3 bases; unmatched bases: 8. This CDR3 comprises 13 residues. Germline lookup yields CDR1 MNHNS and CDR2 SASEGT. CDR3 region: CALSQGADTEAFF. DNA for the CDR3: TGTGCCCTCTCGCAGGGGGCGGACACTGAAGCTTTCTTT.

This clonotype was seen ten or more times. The rearrangement links TRBV6-2 or TRBV6-3 to TRBJ2-2; 12 bases are a match to TRBD2. This CDR3 has 16 amino acids. The junction had 5 bases not matched to a gene; V was cut back by 2 bases and J by 7 bases. Germline V gene lookup returns CDR1 MNHEY and CDR2 SVGEGT. CDR3 loop: CASSYPSGRADGELFF. CDR3 DNA: TGTGCCAGCAGTTACCCTAGCGGGAGGGCCGACGGGGAGCTGTTTTTT.

This clonotype was picked up many times. V gene TRBV7-2 combines with J gene TRBJ2-2; D not certain. Trimming took off 0 bases at V and 0 bases at J, with 11 bases between the two ends. Per the germline V gene, CDR1 is SGHTA and CDR2 is FQGNSA. This CDR3 is 17 amino acids long. This CDR3 is CASSLAMAVSNTGELFF. CDR3 bases: TGTGCCAGCAGCTTAGCCATGGCGGTTTCGAACACCGGGGAGCTGTTTTTT. Full variable domain (rest looked up from reference TRBV7-2 and TRBJ2-2): GAGVSQSPSNKVTEKGKDVELRCDPISGHTALYWYRQSLGQGLEFLIYFQGNSAPDKSGLPSDRFSAERTGGSVSTLTIQRTQQEDSAVYLCASSLAMAVSNTGELFFGEGSRLTVL.

The sample holds a few counts of this clonotype. The CDR3 loop reads CASSFYGRSQETQYF. The CDR3 nucleotides are TGCGCCAGCAGCTTCTACGGGAGGTCTCAGGAGACCCAGTACTTC. This rearrangement joins TRBV4-3 to TRBJ2-5, with 7 positions matching TRBD2. CDR3 length: 15 residues. Germline assignment: CDR1 LGHNA and CDR2 YSLEER. V lost 5 bases, J lost 5 bases, and 11 bases stayed unmatched.

The chain carries TRBV6-1 and TRBJ1-1; maybe TRBD1 (5 bases). This CDR3 is built from 14 residues. Trimming cost V 4 bases and J 3 bases, with 12 bases left between them. Germline V gene lookup returns CDR1 MNHNS and CDR2 SASEGT. The CDR3 is CASSGAGHYTEAFF. CDR3 coding DNA: TGTGCCAGCAGTGGGGCAGGACACTACACTGAAGCTTTCTTT.

Concerning this clonotype: This may arise from a read error, as a much more abundant clone is one base away. The chain is built from TRBV20-1 and TRBJ2-7; tentatively, D is TRBD2 (5 bases). With 0 bases removed from V and 1 base from J, the gap between germline ends came to 7 bases. This CDR3 spans 13 amino acids. Germline loops: CDR1 DFQATT, CDR2 SNEGSKA (reference sequence). The CDR3 region has the DNA TGCAGTGCTAGAGAACTAGATTCCTACGAGCAGTACTTC. Amino acid sequence: CSARELDSYEQYF.

The chain employs TRBV3-1 and TRBJ2-5; the D gene could be TRBD1 or TRBD2 (6 bases each). CDR3 length equals 16 residues. CDR1 is LGHDT and CDR2 is YNNKEL in the germline V gene (reference sequence). V lost 4 bases and J 5 bases, leaving 20 bases between the germline ends. In DNA, the CDR3 is TGTGCCAGCAGCCCCACCTTAGGGGGGCTTGGGGAGACCCAGTACTTC. Its protein product is CASSPTLGGLGETQYF.

This clonotype was counted at least ten times. The chain combines TRBV6-2 or TRBV6-3 with TRBJ2-2, with 10 bases identical to TRBD2. Losses at the gene ends were 6 bases for V and 8 bases for J; bases not matched to a gene: 12. Germline V CDR1 and CDR2: MNHEY, SVGEGT. The CDR3 covers 16 residues. The CDR3 loop is CASSPFLAGAAGELFF. DNA for the CDR3: TGTGCCAGCAGCCCCTTCCTAGCGGGAGCGGCGGGGGAGCTGTTTTTT.

As to this clonotype: This sequence may be a read error, since a much larger clone differs from it by one base. The V call is TRBV6-1, the J call TRBJ2-5, with 11 bases that match TRBD2. Germline CDR1 is MNHNS and CDR2 is SASEGT. There are 14 residues in the CDR3. CDR3 coding DNA: TGTGCTACTCGAACTAGCGGGAGTGGAGAGACCCAGTGCTTC. This encodes CATRTSGSGETQCF.

The J gene is TRBJ2-1, the V gene TRBV2; TRBD1 is a possible D gene (6 bases). In germline, CDR1 is SNHLY, CDR2 FYNNEI. Deletions cut 4 bases from V and 8 bases from J, with 15 bases between. The CDR3 consists of 14 residues. For the CDR3, the DNA is TGTGCCAGCAGTGGCAGAGGGGGTCTCTATGAGCAGTTCTTC. Protein: CASSGRGGLYEQFF.

This clonotype has a count of ten or more. This chain joins TRBV7-9 and TRBJ1-2; 10 bases are a match to TRBD1. J gave up 8 bases and V 5 bases, and 11 bases lay outside the gene matches. The CDR3 is 15 residues long. Germline V gene lookup returns CDR1 SEHNR and CDR2 FQNEAQ (reference sequence). Here the CDR3 reads CASSPTGGTWEGYTF. The DNA for the CDR3 is TGTGCCAGCAGCCCGACAGGGGGCACTTGGGAAGGCTACACCTTC.

This clonotype was detected many times. The chain uses TRBV2 and TRBJ2-7; 11 bases match TRBD2. This CDR3 region has 14 residues. V shed 6 bases and J 6 bases; nucleotides not matched to a gene: 7. In germline, CDR1 is SNHLY, CDR2 FYNNEI. CDR3 amino acids: CASSFSGRASEQYF. Written as DNA, the CDR3 is TGTGCCAGCAGCTTTAGCGGGAGGGCCAGCGAGCAGTACTTC.

This clonotype was picked up many times. The gene calls are TRBV6-1 and TRBJ2-4; TRBD1 matches 8 bases. The V and J ends lost 7 bases and 7 bases, in that order; junction bases with no gene match: 6. Per germline, CDR1 MNHNS and CDR2 SASEGT. The CDR3 has 13 amino acids. This chain's CDR3 is CASTQGVINIQYF. The CDR3 DNA reads as TGTGCCAGCACACAGGGGGTGATTAACATTCAGTACTTC.

This clonotype appeared many times. The chain recombines TRBV30 with TRBJ1-5; D is uncertain. The germline V gene has CDR1 GTSNPN and CDR2 SVGIG (reference sequence). CDR3 length equals 13 residues. V lost 2 bases and J lost 6, with 11 bases in between. The CDR3: CAWSPSHSQPQHF. CDR3 sequence (DNA): TGTGCCTGGAGTCCCTCCCACTCTCAGCCCCAGCATTTT.

This clonotype occurred many times. The V call is TRBV12-3 or TRBV12-4, the J call TRBJ1-2; D perhaps matches TRBD1 (6 bases). Trimming pared 7 bases from V and 5 bases from J, leaving 20 bases between. The CDR3 is 15 residues long. Here the CDR3 DNA reads TGTGCCAGCATCTTGGGCAGCGCTAGGGGGTATGGCTACACCTTC. Its translation is CASILGSARGYGYTF.

This clonotype was observed many times. The chain carries TRBV30 and TRBJ1-5, with D tentatively TRBD1 (5 bases). The CDR3 extends over 17 amino acids. V was clipped by 0 bases and J by 0 bases, with 15 bases between them. Germline V gives CDR1 GTSNPN, CDR2 SVGIG (reference sequence). This CDR3 is CAWSVGARRASNQPQHF. In DNA, the CDR3 is TGTGCCTGGAGTGTAGGTGCGCGCAGGGCTAGCAATCAGCCCCAGCATTTT.

This clonotype was found a few times. This sequence joins TRBV29-1 and TRBJ2-5, with D possibly being TRBD2 (6 bases). The V end lost 3 bases, the J end lost 4 bases, and 12 bases lay between the germline ends. CDR1 and CDR2 (germline): SQVTM, ANQGSEA. This CDR3 comprises 13 residues. The CDR3 nucleotides read TGCAGCGTTGACCGGCCGGAGGGAGAGACCCAGTACTTC. Translation: CSVDRPEGETQYF.

This clonotype was detected many times. The rearrangement links TRBV6-1 to TRBJ1-5, with D maybe TRBD1 (5 bases). The CDR3 is 13 amino acids. Per the germline V gene, CDR1 is MNHNS and CDR2 is SASEGT. Deletions cut 5 bases from V and 3 bases from J, with 8 bases between. The CDR3 region is CASSQQVNQPQHF. The CDR3 DNA follows: TGTGCCAGCAGTCAACAGGTCAATCAGCCCCAGCATTTT.

This clonotype was observed at least ten times. The chain has TRBV7-2 and TRBJ1-1; D possibly corresponds to TRBD1 (5 bases). V gave up 5 bases and J gave up 8 bases, with 18 bases separating them. The CDR3 spans 14 residues. Germline lookup yields CDR1 SGHTA and CDR2 FQGNSA. This CDR3 reads CASSPGTRGLEAFF. The CDR3 DNA sequence: TGTGCCAGCAGCCCGGGGACGCGGGGGTTGGAAGCTTTCTTT.

In this sample, this clonotype turned up many times. Here the CDR3 DNA reads TGTGCCAGCAGCCAAAAGGGTGGCACTGAAGCTTTCTTT. It yields the protein CASSQKGGTEAFF. V usage is TRBV3-1 and J usage is TRBJ1-1; no firm D call. Trimming stripped 2 bases from V and 4 bases from J, with 8 bases between. Per the germline V gene, CDR1 is LGHDT and CDR2 is YNNKEL (reference sequence). CDR3 size: 13 residues.

This clonotype appeared a few times. A much larger clone differs by one base, so this may be a read error. V and J are TRBV5-6 and TRBJ2-7, with a tentative D call TRBD2 (6 bases). Germline V gives CDR1 SGHDT, CDR2 YYEEEE. This CDR3 contains 14 residues. The CDR3 region is CASSFSGVPYEQHF. The CDR3, as DNA: TGTGCCAGCAGCTTTTCGGGAGTCCCCTACGAGCAGCACTTC.

V and J are TRBV20-1 and TRBJ2-4; possible D gene TRBD1, 5 bases. The germline V gene encodes CDR1 DFQATT and CDR2 SNEGSKA (reference sequence). V dropped 6 bases and J dropped 2 bases, with 17 bases sitting between them. CDR3 length equals 15 residues. CDR3 loop: CSANSGLLSKNIQYF. In DNA form, the CDR3 reads TGCAGTGCAAATTCAGGGCTATTGTCCAAAAACATTCAGTACTTC.

This clonotype was seen ten or more times. The chain carries TRBV12-3 or TRBV12-4 and TRBJ1-1, with a tentative D call TRBD1 (5 bases). CDR3 size: 14 residues. The V gene lost 3 bases and the J gene lost 3 bases, with 11 bases spanning the gap. CDR3 in DNA: TGTGCCAGCAGTTTCGAGAACAGGTACACTGAAGCTTTCTTT. Amino acids: CASSFENRYTEAFF.